This section outlines one T cell receptor (beta chain) sequence together with its context. This clonotype was seen ten or more times. Its antigen is unknown. No quality values exist for individual bases; no much larger clone is one base distant. Total RNA and DNA were co-extracted from 20-30 mg of bulk tissue with the AllPrep DNA/RNA mini kit, without cell sorting. Between November 2015 and early 2016, about five patients in China with histopathologically diagnosed primary liver carcinoma had their tumors surgically resected. Patients had chronic HBV infection and were treatment-naive at sampling. Each tumor was sampled at five spatially separated regions: the superior, inferior, left-lateral and right-lateral poles and the tumor centre. More than 80% viable tumor cells were found by histology in every tumor sample. Fresh tumor and adjacent tissue pieces were bisected; one half was stored in RNAlater at -80°C, the other sent for histology.

Using a constant-region primer and ProtoScript II reverse transcriptase, TCRbeta-specific cDNA was reverse-transcribed from 500 ng total RNA. The TCRbeta libraries were prepared through three rounds of nested multiplex PCR following a slightly modified ARM-PCR procedure. Multiplex TRBV1-TRBV30 forward primers and a Cbeta reverse primer were used in the first two PCR rounds, each of which was run for about 10 cycles. A final 25-cycle PCR with Deep VentR polymerase added sample barcodes and Illumina adapters. Before sequencing, amplicons between 200 and 500 bp were purified from gel using a QIAquick gel extraction kit. An Illumina HiSeq 2500 was used to sequence the TCRbeta amplicons, generating 250-bp paired-end reads. From the authors' description of their analysis: Quality trimming of reads was performed with Trimmomatic v0.33, and paired reads were merged with FLASH v1.2.11 so that full CDR3 sequences could be recovered. V, D and J germline segments were assigned to the rearranged TCRbeta sequences by MiGEC v1.2.1b. Clonotype statistics and Shannon-Wiener diversity indices were computed with VDJtools v1.0.0. To cut down on sampling bias, every analysis after diversity analysis relied on just the 250 most abundant clonotypes from each sample. Through fastp at Q25 and MiXCR, TCRdb rebuilt clones from the public reads, retaining in-frame beta chains. For every CDR3 protein sequence, its rows merge into one entry that carries the most common genes and DNA. These V and J calls are TCRdb output, not the study's own analysis. This sample lists around 100,000 distinct CDR3 sequences; approximately 70% were detected once. The leading ten clones occupy 9.5% to 15% of the sample.

This record belongs to a study of tumor-infiltrating lymphocytes in primary liver carcinoma (dated 2017 in TCRdb). Some background on the complete study: Hepatocellular carcinoma (four) or combined HCC and intrahepatic cholangiocarcinoma (one) was present in the five patients, who were three men and two women aged 30 to 69 years. Tumors of the five patients were stage T1-T3 N0M0 with maximum diameters of roughly 4.2 to 11 cm. Samples yielded roughly 3.5 to 7.5 million productive TCRbeta reads; read depth did not differ significantly between tissue types. The study combined TCRbeta repertoire sequencing, expression microarrays and whole-exome sequencing across five regions of each liver tumor, with adjacent normal tissue and blood. A total of 35 or so specimens from 5 patients underwent TCRbeta repertoire sequencing, comprising around 25 tumor regions, 5 adjacent noncancerous liver tissues and 5 peripheral blood samples. To link TCRbeta repertoire diversity to the local molecular phenotype, the 20 to 30 tumor region samples were profiled with Agilent mRNA microarrays. High reproducibility was observed for the technical replicate repertoires, with mean shared-clone rates approximately 0.9 and correlation coefficients above 0.95.

Reading the germline V gene gives CDR1 ENHRY and CDR2 SYGVKD. Here V drops 10 bases and J drops 6 bases, and the junction holds 9 bases not matched to any gene. From cysteine to phenylalanine, the CDR3 is 16 amino acids long. Kept here is only the CDR3 DNA, which spans 48 bases and is read in frame from base 1. Overall study outcomes, separate from this receptor: Only the TCR beta chain was sequenced, so true repertoire diversity is likely underestimated because unpaired alpha chains were not captured. Pairs of tumor regions showed greater repertoire overlap (mean approximately 35%) than tumor-adjacent pairs (roughly 17%) or tumor-blood pairs (about 14%), which is consistent with antigen-driven expansion. Comparison of CD4+ and CD8+ T cell repertoires was precluded by the use of bulk unsorted samples. Just about 8-24% of top clones turned up in all five regions of a tumor, which suggests spatial heterogeneity among tumor-infiltrating T cells. Compared with blood, tumors had a significantly larger share of the repertoire taken up by the top 250 clones (p = 0.039). Only 4 or 5 patients were included in the study, and the authors note that the findings should be validated in a larger study.

Sequenced: liver tumor tissue from sampling region 2. Per the publication, the cell subset or site label means: tumor region T2, inferior pole. This sequence uses TRBV10-3 and TRBJ2-1; the junction holds 16 bases that match TRBD2. The source of this sequence is a woman aged 55-70 years with primary liver carcinoma and hepatitis B virus infection. The sequenced DNA is TGTGCCACGGGACTAGCGGGAGGGCTAGGTCGCAATGAGCAGTTCTTC. Its amino acids are CATGLAGGLGRNEQFF.